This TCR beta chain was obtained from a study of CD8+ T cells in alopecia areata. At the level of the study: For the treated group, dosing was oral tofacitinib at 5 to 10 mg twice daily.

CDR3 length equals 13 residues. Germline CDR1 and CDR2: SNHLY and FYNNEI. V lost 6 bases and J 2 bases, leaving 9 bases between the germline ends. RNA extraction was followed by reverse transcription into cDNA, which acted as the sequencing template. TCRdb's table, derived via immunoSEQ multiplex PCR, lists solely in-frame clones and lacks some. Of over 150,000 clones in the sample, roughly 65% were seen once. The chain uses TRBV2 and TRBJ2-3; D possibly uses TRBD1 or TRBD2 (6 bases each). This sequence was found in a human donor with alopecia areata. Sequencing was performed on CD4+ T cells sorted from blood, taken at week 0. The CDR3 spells CASRRDITDTQYF. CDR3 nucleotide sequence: TGTGCCAGCAGGCGGGACATCACAGATACGCAGTATTTT.